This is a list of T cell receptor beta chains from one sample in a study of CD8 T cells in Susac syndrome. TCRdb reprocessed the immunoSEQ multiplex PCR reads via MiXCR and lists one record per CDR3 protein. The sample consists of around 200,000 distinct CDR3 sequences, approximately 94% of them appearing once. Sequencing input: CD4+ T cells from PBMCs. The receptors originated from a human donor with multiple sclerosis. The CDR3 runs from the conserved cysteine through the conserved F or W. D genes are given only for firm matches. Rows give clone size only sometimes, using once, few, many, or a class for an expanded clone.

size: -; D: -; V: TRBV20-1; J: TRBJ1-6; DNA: TGCAGTGCTAGAGATCGGGGAGGTTATTCACCCCTCCACTTT; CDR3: CSARDRGGYSPLHF
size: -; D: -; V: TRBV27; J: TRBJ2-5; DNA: TGTGCCAGCCGACACCCCCGGGACAACTCATCAGGCCTGGAGACCCAGTACTTC; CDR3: CASRHPRDNSSGLETQYF
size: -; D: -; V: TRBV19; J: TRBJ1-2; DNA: TGTGCCAGTAGTCTGATCGGGGGGGACTATGGCTACACCTTC; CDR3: CASSLIGGDYGYTF
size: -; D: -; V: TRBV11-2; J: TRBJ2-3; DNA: TGTGCCAGCAGCCCTAGCGCCCCTAATACGCAGTATTTT; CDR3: CASSPSAPNTQYF
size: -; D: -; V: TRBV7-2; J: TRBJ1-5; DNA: TGTGCCAGCAGCATCAGGGGTGGTCAGCCCCAGCATTTT; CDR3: CASSIRGGQPQHF
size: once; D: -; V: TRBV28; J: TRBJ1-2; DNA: TGTGCCAGCAGTTTGATGGGGAGGCAGGATGGCTACACCTTC; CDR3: CASSLMGRQDGYTF
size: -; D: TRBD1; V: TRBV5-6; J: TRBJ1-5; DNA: TGTGCCAGCAGCTTGGAGGGTGGCACAGGGGGAGGCAGACAGCATTTT; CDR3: CASSLEGGTGGGRQHF
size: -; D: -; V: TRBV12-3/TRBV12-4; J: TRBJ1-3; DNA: TGTGCCAGCAGTTTATCCCCAGAACTTCTTTTT; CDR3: CASSLSPELLF
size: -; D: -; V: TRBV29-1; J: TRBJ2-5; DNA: TGCAGCGTCGGGACCCAAGAGACCCAGTACTTC; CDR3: CSVGTQETQYF
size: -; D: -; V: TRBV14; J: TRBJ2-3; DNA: TGTGCCAGTGCCAGTGGAGATACGCAGTATTTT; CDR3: CASASGDTQYF
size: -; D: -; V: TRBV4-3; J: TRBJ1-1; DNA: TGCGCCAGCAGCCAAGAGGCGGGTGAAGCTTTCTTT; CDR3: CASSQEAGEAFF
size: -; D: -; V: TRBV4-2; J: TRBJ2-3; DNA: TGTGCCAGCAGCCAAGTCGGGGACGGGGGCACAGATACGCAGTATTTT; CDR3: CASSQVGDGGTDTQYF
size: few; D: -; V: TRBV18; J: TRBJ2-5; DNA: TGTGCCAGCTCCCCGGGACCAGCACAGGAGACCCAGTACTTC; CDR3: CASSPGPAQETQYF
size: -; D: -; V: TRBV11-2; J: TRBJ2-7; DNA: TGTGCCAGCAGCTTAGTCGTCGGCTACGAGCAGTACTTC; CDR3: CASSLVVGYEQYF
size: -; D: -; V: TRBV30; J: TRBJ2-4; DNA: TGTGCCTGGGGTAGTGGGAACATTCAGTACTTC; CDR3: CAWGSGNIQYF
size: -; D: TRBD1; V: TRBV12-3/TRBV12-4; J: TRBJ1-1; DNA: TGTGCCAGCAGTTCCTACCTTCCGGGACAGCCAAGGGTGGGTACTTTCTTT; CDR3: CASSSYLPGQPRVGTFF
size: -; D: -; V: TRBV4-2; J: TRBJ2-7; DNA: TGTGCCAGCAGCCAAGATAACACAGGCAGCCGGCAGTACTTC; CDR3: CASSQDNTGSRQYF